What follows are 30 T cell receptor beta chains derived from one specimen sequenced in a study of cytomegalovirus exposure and HLA in healthy donors. The method was immunoSEQ multiplex PCR; TCRdb's version includes in-frame clones alone and lacks a portion of them. This sample has fewer than 140,000 clones, with about 88% found just once. The sequenced material came from PBMCs. The receptor set was obtained from a woman younger than 30 in good health and CMV-seropositive.

The chain joins TRBV19 to TRBJ2-5, with TRBD1 matching 8 bases. The CDR3 runs to 13 residues. The germline CDR1 and CDR2 sequences are LNHDA and SQIVND (reference sequence). The trim removed 7 bases at V and 5 bases at J, leaving 6 bases unmatched. The DNA of the CDR3 is TGTGCCAGTAAGGACAGGGTTGGGGAGACCCAGTACTTC. This sequence encodes CASKDRVGETQYF.

The genes are TRBV5-4 and TRBJ2-7; no definite D call. This CDR3 is built from 13 residues. The ends were cut back, 0 bases at V and 0 bases at J, with 4 bases in the middle. CDR1 and CDR2 (germline): SGHNT, YYREEE (reference sequence). The DNA for the CDR3 is TGTGCCAGCAGCTTGGCCGGCTCCTACGAGCAGTACTTC. It is translated as CASSLAGSYEQYF. Based on the CDR3 plus reference TRBV5-4 and TRBJ2-7, the full variable domain is ETGVTQSPTHLIKTRGQQVTLRCSSQSGHNTVSWYQQALGQGPQFIFQYYREEENGRGNFPPRFSGLQFPNYSSELNVNALELDDSALYLCASSLAGSYEQYFGPGTRLTVT.

As concerns this clone: At one end, the junction sequence differs from germline, possibly due to a read error. This chain connects TRBV28 to TRBJ2-3, with D possibly TRBD2 on 7 matching bases. The CDR3 extends over 19 amino acids. The V gene's germline CDR1 is MDHEN and CDR2 SYDVKM. The CDR3 protein is CATSPWGGGPSTSTDTQYF. The CDR3 DNA is TGTGCCACCAGTCCTTGGGGAGGGGGGCCCTCTACTAGCACAGATACGCAGTATTTT.

For the CDR3, the DNA is TGTGCCAGCAGTGACTCGAGATATGGCTACACCTTC. Encoded protein: CASSDSRYGYTF. The chain uses TRBV6-4 and TRBJ1-2; D not resolved. This CDR3 comprises 12 residues. Deletions cut 0 bases from V and 5 bases from J, with 4 bases between. The V gene's germline CDR1 is MRHNA and CDR2 SNTAGT.

The chain joins TRBV6-5 to TRBJ2-5, with 11 bases identical to TRBD2. Germline V gene lookup returns CDR1 MNHEY and CDR2 SVGAGI. This CDR3 has 15 amino acids. With V trimmed by 0 bases and J by 3 bases, 0 bases remained unmatched. CDR3 nucleotides: TGTGCCAGCAGTTACTCGACTAGCGGGGAAGAGACCCAGTACTTC. Residues: CASSYSTSGEETQYF.

This chain joins TRBV6-4 and TRBJ2-2; TRBD2 matches at 7 bases. The CDR3 sequence is 16 residues long. CDR1 and CDR2 from the germline V gene are MRHNA and SNTAGT. J gave up 2 bases and V 3 bases, and 6 bases lay outside the gene matches. CDR3 sequence reads: CASSETLAANTGELFF. The DNA of the CDR3 is TGTGCCAGCAGTGAGACCCTAGCGGCAAACACCGGGGAGCTGTTTTTT.

The chain recombines TRBV10-3 with TRBJ1-1; weak D call: TRBD1 (6 bases). V lost 8 bases to trimming and J lost 0 bases, with 16 bases between them. The V gene's germline CDR1 is ENHRY and CDR2 SYGVKD. The CDR3 consists of 15 residues. CDR3 loop: CAISVGTTLNTEAFF. CDR3 sequence (DNA): TGTGCCATCTCGGTAGGGACAACCTTGAACACTGAAGCTTTCTTT.

This chain joins TRBV7-6 and TRBJ2-7; TRBD1 matches 7 bases. CDR3 length: 14 residues. Trimming cost V 1 base and J 2 bases; bases outside gene matches: 2. Per germline, CDR1 SGHVS and CDR2 FNYEAQ. This chain's CDR3 is CASSLDRGPYEQYF. CDR3 sequence (DNA): TGTGCCAGCAGCTTAGACAGGGGCCCCTACGAGCAGTACTTC.

The chain is built from TRBV15 and TRBJ2-7; tentatively, D is TRBD2 (5 bases). Per the germline V gene, CDR1 is LNHNV and CDR2 is YYDKDF (reference sequence). This CDR3 is 15 amino acids long. The V end lost 0 bases, the J end lost 3 bases, and 12 bases lay between the germline ends. CDR3: CATSRDSEGFYEQYV. The CDR3 DNA is TGTGCCACCAGCAGAGATTCAGAGGGTTTCTACGAGCAGTACGTC.

To note about this clone: At the DNA level, this CDR3 is encoded by other sequences in the same sample as well. This chain joins TRBV11-2 and TRBJ1-6; the D gene is possibly TRBD1 (5 bases). V gave up 1 base and J gave up 7 bases, with 8 bases separating them. CDR1 and CDR2 (germline): SGHAT, FQNNGV. CDR3 length equals 14 residues. CDR3 amino acids: CASSLVGGNSPLHF. CDR3 in DNA: TGTGCCAGCAGCTTAGTCGGGGGGAATTCACCCCTCCACTTT.

V and J are TRBV4-2 and TRBJ2-7; 10 nucleotides match TRBD2. Germline V gives CDR1 LGHNA, CDR2 YNFKEQ. Germline trimming cut 3 bases from V and 2 bases from J; bases unmatched to any gene: 7. The length of the CDR3 is 16 residues. The CDR3 sequence is CASSQETSGVTYEQYF. Written as DNA, the CDR3 is TGTGCCAGCAGCCAGGAAACTAGCGGGGTAACCTACGAGCAGTACTTC.

Only one count was recorded for this clone. This chain connects TRBV27 to TRBJ2-1; D may be TRBD2 (6 bases). CDR3 size: 15 residues. Germline CDR1 and CDR2: MNHEY and SMNVEV (reference sequence). Trimming shortened V by 5 bases and J by 1 base, and 12 bases separated the two germline ends. The CDR3 protein is CASSPSGGSYNEQFF. CDR3 DNA: TGTGCCAGCAGTCCCTCCGGGGGTTCCTACAATGAGCAGTTCTTC.

V gene TRBV7-9 combines with J gene TRBJ2-5; perhaps TRBD1 as D (5 bases). Germline V lookup: CDR1 SEHNR, CDR2 FQNEAQ (reference sequence). This CDR3 has 13 residues. Trimming stripped 5 bases from V and 9 bases from J, with 16 bases between. This CDR3 is CASSRLMEGAQYF. The DNA for the CDR3 is TGTGCCAGCAGCCGCCTCATGGAAGGGGCCCAGTACTTC.

The chain couples TRBV27 to TRBJ1-5; D call uncertain. Germline V CDR1 and CDR2: MNHEY, SMNVEV (reference sequence). V dropped 2 bases and J dropped 6 bases, with 11 bases sitting between them. This CDR3 is 14 amino acids long. In DNA form, the CDR3 reads TGTGCCAGCAGTTTAGGTGGCGGGAGTCAGCCCCAGCATTTT. This gives the protein CASSLGGGSQPQHF.

The CDR3 loop is CASSRTSGGEEQYF. CDR3 DNA sequence: TGTGCCAGCAGCCGGACTAGCGGGGGCGAGGAGCAGTACTTC. The chain is built from TRBV7-9 and TRBJ2-7, with 13 bases matching TRBD2. J gave up 7 bases and V 5 bases, and 5 bases lay outside the gene matches. This CDR3 has 14 residues. Germline CDR1 SEHNR, CDR2 FQNEAQ (reference sequence).

J is TRBJ1-2 and V is TRBV11-2; D is possibly TRBD1 (6 bases). The CDR3 spans 13 residues. The germline gives CDR1 SGHAT, CDR2 FQNNGV. V lost 5 bases, J lost 4 bases, and 11 bases lay in between. The CDR3 here is CASSAMDSYGYTF. CDR3 nucleotide sequence: TGTGCCAGCAGCGCTATGGACAGCTATGGCTACACCTTC.

The V gene is TRBV6-5, the J gene TRBJ1-4; unclear D gene. The CDR3 runs to 15 residues. Germline V gene data show CDR1 as MNHEY and CDR2 as SVGAGI. V lost 4 bases, J lost 0 bases, and 9 bases lay in between. CDR3 amino acids: CASSSGRATNEKLFF. The CDR3 DNA is TGTGCCAGCAGTTCTGGGAGAGCAACTAATGAAAAACTGTTTTTT.

The chain combines TRBV5-4 with TRBJ2-1, with 8 nucleotides matching TRBD2. This CDR3 spans 15 amino acids. Germline trimming cut 1 base from V and 6 bases from J; bases unmatched to any gene: 6. Per germline, CDR1 SGHNT and CDR2 YYREEE (reference sequence). The CDR3 protein is CASSLPGGPFNEQFF. In DNA, the CDR3 is TGTGCCAGCAGCTTGCCGGGGGGGCCTTTCAATGAGCAGTTCTTC.

The V gene is TRBV6-5, the J gene TRBJ1-3, with 7 bases that match TRBD1. Germline CDR1 and CDR2: MNHEY and SVGAGI. The V gene end was trimmed by 9 bases and the J gene end by 2 bases; junction bases not matched to a gene: 7. This CDR3 comprises 14 residues. The DNA for the CDR3 is TGTGCCAGTCGACAGGGTAGAACTGGAAACACCATATATTTT. The encoded protein is CASRQGRTGNTIYF.

This chain joins TRBV28 and TRBJ2-3; TRBD2 matches at 7 bases. V lost 1 base and J lost 1; bases outside the gene matches: 2. The CDR3 extends over 15 amino acids. Germline V gives CDR1 MDHEN, CDR2 SYDVKM. The CDR3 sequence is CASSLFAGGTDTQYF. CDR3 nucleotide sequence: TGTGCCAGCAGTTTATTCGCGGGGGGCACAGATACGCAGTATTTT.

The V call is TRBV10-2, the J call TRBJ1-6; D perhaps matches TRBD1 (5 bases). The germline V and J ends were trimmed by 4 bases and 1 base, with 11 bases remaining between them. Germline CDR1 and CDR2: WSHSY and SAAADI. This CDR3 contains 16 residues. The CDR3 sequence is CASSALAGSYNSPLHF. DNA for the CDR3: TGCGCCAGCAGTGCCCTGGCAGGGTCCTATAATTCACCCCTCCACTTT.

This clone appeared a single time. The chain joins TRBV11-2 to TRBJ1-1; perhaps TRBD1 as D (6 bases). The CDR3 consists of 15 residues. Germline loops: CDR1 SGHAT, CDR2 FQNNGV. With 5 bases removed from V and 1 base from J, the gap between germline ends came to 14 bases. In DNA, the CDR3 is TGTGCCAGCAGCATATCCGGGACACAGAACACTGAAGCTTTCTTT. Protein: CASSISGTQNTEAFF. Variable domain in full (rest from reference TRBV11-2 and TRBJ1-1): EAGVAQSPRYKIIEKRQSVAFWCNPISGHATLYWYQQILGQGPKLLIQFQNNGVVDDSQLPKDRFSAERLKGVDSTLKIQPAKLEDSAVYLCASSISGTQNTEAFFGQGTRLTVV.

The rearrangement joins TRBV5-4 to TRBJ1-1; 8 bases map to TRBD1. V lost 3 bases and J lost 5; bases outside the gene matches: 12. Germline V gene data show CDR1 as SGHNT and CDR2 as YYREEE (reference sequence). CDR3 length equals 16 residues. CDR3 nucleotides: TGTGCCAGCAGCTCAGAAAAGACAGGGGTAGGGACTGAAGCTTTCTTT. Protein sequence: CASSSEKTGVGTEAFF.

V usage is TRBV9 and J usage is TRBJ1-1; 7 nucleotides agree with TRBD1. V gave up 3 bases and J gave up 5 bases; unmatched junction bases: 7. The germline CDR1 and CDR2 sequences are SGDLS and YYNGEE. CDR3 length: 14 amino acids. Here the CDR3 reads CASSARQGGTEAFF. The DNA for the CDR3 is TGTGCCAGCAGCGCAAGACAGGGCGGGACTGAAGCTTTCTTT. The variable domain in full, with the rest retrieved from reference TRBV9 and TRBJ1-1, is DSGVTQTPKHLITATGQRVTLRCSPRSGDLSVYWYQQSLDQGLQFLIQYYNGEERAKGNILERFSAQQFPDLHSELNLSSLELGDSALYFCASSARQGGTEAFFGQGTRLTVV.

The chain combines TRBV5-6 with TRBJ2-7, with 7 bases identical to TRBD1. Germline-derived CDR1 and CDR2 are SGHDT and YYEEEE. After removal of 5 bases from V and 3 bases from J, the junction contained 5 bases not matched to a gene. The CDR3 sequence is 13 residues long. CDR3 loop: CASSYTGDYEQYF. The CDR3 DNA is TGTGCCAGCAGTTATACAGGGGACTACGAGCAGTACTTC.

The sample holds one count of this clone. The J gene is TRBJ2-2, the V gene TRBV5-6, with D possibly matching TRBD1 (7 bases). From germline, CDR1 is SGHDT and CDR2 YYEEEE. Trimming shortened V by 4 bases and J by 0 bases, and 19 bases separated the two germline ends. The CDR3 consists of 18 residues. The CDR3 DNA reads TGTGCCAGCAGCGGGTATCTACGGGGGACAGCGAACACCGGGGAGCTGTTTTTT. Its protein is CASSGYLRGTANTGELFF.

This rearrangement joins TRBV6-1 to TRBJ1-4, with no clear D. The germline V gene encodes CDR1 MNHNS and CDR2 SASEGT. Trimming took off 0 bases at V and 8 bases at J, with 10 bases between the two ends. This CDR3 spans 14 amino acids. The CDR3 here is CASSEARVGEKLFF. CDR3 coding DNA: TGTGCCAGCAGTGAAGCGCGGGTAGGGGAAAAACTGTTTTTT.

The chain links TRBV18 to TRBJ1-2; a possible D gene is TRBD1 (5 bases). CDR3 size: 14 residues. CDR1 and CDR2 (germline): KGHSH, LQKENI. Deletions cut 1 base from V and 1 base from J, with 7 bases between. As DNA, the CDR3 is TGTGCCAGCTCACCACAGGGGATTAACTATGGCTACACCTTC. Translation gives CASSPQGINYGYTF. Based on the CDR3 plus reference TRBV18 and TRBJ1-2, the full variable domain is NAGVMQNPRHLVRRRGQEARLRCSPMKGHSHVYWYRQLPEEGLKFMVYLQKENIIDESGMPKERFSAEFPKEGPSILRIQQVVRGDSAAYFCASSPQGINYGYTFGSGTRLTVV.

The rearrangement uses TRBV15 and TRBJ1-3; D is perhaps TRBD1 (5 bases). Germline CDR1 is LNHNV and CDR2 is YYDKDF (reference sequence). Trimming pared 1 base from V and 3 bases from J, leaving 10 bases between. The length of the CDR3 is 15 residues. The CDR3 protein is CATSRGQSFGNTIYF. Here the CDR3 DNA reads TGTGCCACCAGCAGAGGACAGAGTTTTGGAAACACCATATATTTT.

The table lists this clone with a few counts. The rearrangement links TRBV6-1 to TRBJ2-1, with TRBD1 matching 7 bases. This CDR3 is 13 amino acids long. J lost 5 bases, V lost 5 bases, and 3 bases had no gene match. Germline loops: CDR1 MNHNS, CDR2 SASEGT. The CDR3 is CASSRDSHNEQFF. The CDR3 region has the DNA TGTGCCAGCAGTCGGGACAGCCACAATGAGCAGTTCTTC.